These T cell receptor beta chains were read from a single sample in a study of T cell responses to AZD1222 COVID-19 vaccine. Data came from immunoSEQ multiplex PCR; TCRdb stores just in-frame clones and leaves some out. The sample consists of approximately 150,000 clones, approximately 94% of them appearing once. Sequenced here: peripheral blood, sampled on day 0 of AZD1222 vaccination. These receptor sequences come from an adult in good health. Both conserved end residues are part of each CDR3. D genes are given only for firm matches. Where a row states a size, it is once, few, many or the class of an expanded clone; other rows omit it.

J: TRBJ1-5
V: TRBV18
size: NA
D: NA
DNA: TGTGCCAGCTCACCATCGACACCAAATAGCAATCAGCCCCAGCATTTT
CDR3: CASSPSTPNSNQPQHF

J: TRBJ2-2
V: TRBV7-9
size: once
D: NA
DNA: TGTGCCAGCAGCTTAGAAGGGGTAGACACCGGGGAGCTGTTTTTT
CDR3: CASSLEGVDTGELFF

J: TRBJ1-5
V: TRBV7-9
size: NA
D: TRBD1
DNA: TGTGCCAGCAGCTCCCCGGGACAGGGGGCGAATCAGCCCCAGCATTTT
CDR3: CASSSPGQGANQPQHF

J: TRBJ1-5
V: TRBV18
size: NA
D: NA
DNA: TGTGCCAGCTCACCGGGGACCCAGCCCCAGCATTTT
CDR3: CASSPGTQPQHF

J: TRBJ1-6
V: TRBV2
size: NA
D: NA
DNA: TGTGCCAGCAGCGGTAATTCACCCCTCCACTTT
CDR3: CASSGNSPLHF

J: TRBJ2-6
V: TRBV18
size: NA
D: NA
DNA: TGTGCCAGCTTAGGCTCTGGGGCCAACGTCCTGACTTTC
CDR3: CASLGSGANVLTF

J: TRBJ2-1
V: TRBV9
size: NA
D: NA
DNA: TGTGCCAGCAGCGTTGGAGGGAGTAGCTCCTACAATGAGCAGTTCTTC
CDR3: CASSVGGSSSYNEQFF

J: TRBJ2-7
V: TRBV6-5
size: NA
D: TRBD2
DNA: TGTGCCACTGGGACTACCTACGAGCAGTACTTC
CDR3: CATGTTYEQYF

J: TRBJ1-1
V: TRBV16
size: NA
D: NA
DNA: TGTGCCAGCAGCCAACCCGAACCTAACACTGAAGCTTTCTTT
CDR3: CASSQPEPNTEAFF

J: TRBJ2-5
V: TRBV11-2
size: NA
D: TRBD2
DNA: TGTGCCAGCAGCTTAGAAAGCGGGGGAGAGACCCAGTACTTC
CDR3: CASSLESGGETQYF

J: TRBJ1-5
V: TRBV6-1
size: NA
D: NA
DNA: TGTGCCAGCAGCCCCCCGGGCAATCAGCCCCAGCATTTT
CDR3: CASSPPGNQPQHF

J: TRBJ1-1
V: TRBV2
size: NA
D: NA
DNA: TGTGCCAGCACTATTGGGGGGAACACTGAAGCTTTCTTT
CDR3: CASTIGGNTEAFF

J: TRBJ2-2
V: TRBV1
size: NA
D: NA
DNA: TGCACCAGCAGCCAAGATGGGGGACTAGCGGGAGCTCCCAACACCGGGGAGCTGTTTTTT
CDR3: CTSSQDGGLAGAPNTGELFF

J: TRBJ1-1
V: TRBV6-5
size: NA
D: NA
DNA: TGTGCCAGCAGGAAAGGGACAGAAGCTTTCTTT
CDR3: CASRKGTEAFF

J: TRBJ2-2
V: TRBV18
size: NA
D: NA
DNA: TGTGCCAGCTCACCTAGGGTCGGGGAGCTGTTTTTT
CDR3: CASSPRVGELFF

J: TRBJ2-7
V: TRBV15
size: NA
D: TRBD2
DNA: TGTGCCACCAGCAGAGGACTAGCGGGAGGGTCGTACGAGCAGTACTTC
CDR3: CATSRGLAGGSYEQYF

J: TRBJ1-6
V: TRBV27
size: NA
D: TRBD1
DNA: TGTGCCACCAAACCCGGGACAGGAGATTCACCCCTCCACTTT
CDR3: CATKPGTGDSPLHF

J: TRBJ2-3
V: TRBV5-1
size: NA
D: NA
DNA: TGCGCCAGCAGGAAAGGGGACGGCACAGATACGCAGTATTTT
CDR3: CASRKGDGTDTQYF

J: TRBJ2-7
V: TRBV5-4
size: NA
D: TRBD2
DNA: TGTGCCAGCAGCGTGGGTAGCGGGAGCTACGAGCAGTACTTC
CDR3: CASSVGSGSYEQYF

J: TRBJ2-7
V: TRBV6-5
size: NA
D: TRBD1
DNA: TGTGCCAGCAAGTCGGGGGCACAGGGGGTCAACGAGCAGTACTTC
CDR3: CASKSGAQGVNEQYF

J: TRBJ1-2
V: TRBV10-1
size: NA
D: NA
DNA: TGCGCCAGCAGTTCGACAGTTTCGAAGAACTATGGCTACACCTTC
CDR3: CASSSTVSKNYGYTF

J: TRBJ2-1
V: TRBV9
size: NA
D: TRBD2
DNA: TGTGCCAGCAGTTGGACTAGCAGCAACAATGAGCAGTTCTTC
CDR3: CASSWTSSNNEQFF

J: TRBJ1-3
V: TRBV19
size: NA
D: TRBD1
DNA: TGTGCCAGTAGTACTCCCGGGACAGGGATCGGAAACACCATATATTTT
CDR3: CASSTPGTGIGNTIYF

J: TRBJ2-3
V: TRBV15
size: NA
D: TRBD1
DNA: TGTGCCACCAGCGCACAGATCCAGGGACAGGGTCTGTATTTT
CDR3: CATSAQIQGQGLYF

J: TRBJ2-5
V: TRBV25-1
size: NA
D: NA
DNA: TGTGCCAGCAGTCGCAGAAGCGGGGAGACCCAGTACTTC
CDR3: CASSRRSGETQYF

J: TRBJ1-5
V: TRBV3-1/TRBV3-2
size: NA
D: NA
DNA: TGTGCCAGCAGCCACACTGGAGGGAACAGACAAAATCAGCCCCAGCATTTT
CDR3: CASSHTGGNRQNQPQHF

J: TRBJ1-2
V: TRBV29-1
size: NA
D: NA
DNA: TGCAGCGTTGCGACAGCAGGAGATGGCTACACCTTC
CDR3: CSVATAGDGYTF

J: TRBJ1-5
V: TRBV6-1
size: NA
D: NA
DNA: TGTGCCAGCAGTGAAGAAGGGTTCTTAAATCAGCCCCAGCATTTT
CDR3: CASSEEGFLNQPQHF

J: TRBJ1-1
V: TRBV18
size: NA
D: TRBD1
DNA: TGTGCCAGCTCACCCGACAGGGACCTAATGAACACTGAAGCTTTCTTT
CDR3: CASSPDRDLMNTEAFF

J: TRBJ2-1
V: TRBV6-4
size: NA
D: TRBD2
DNA: TGTGCCAGCAGCAAAGCGGGAGAGGGTTCCAATGAGCAGTTCTTC
CDR3: CASSKAGEGSNEQFF

J: TRBJ1-5
V: TRBV6-5
size: NA
D: NA
DNA: TGTGCCAGCAGTCACTCAGGGGAGGGCAATCAGCCCCAGCATTTT
CDR3: CASSHSGEGNQPQHF

J: TRBJ2-7
V: TRBV6-5
size: NA
D: NA
DNA: TGTGCCAGCAGTACCGAGAACTACAGATACGAGCAGTACTTC
CDR3: CASSTENYRYEQYF

J: TRBJ2-5
V: TRBV10-1
size: few
D: NA
DNA: TGCGCCAGCAGCAAAACTACAACAGGGTGGGAGACCCAGTACTTC
CDR3: CASSKTTTGWETQYF

J: TRBJ1-1
V: TRBV10-1
size: NA
D: NA
DNA: TGCGCCAGCAGCCCCACATTGACGGTGGGGACTGAAGCTTTCTTT
CDR3: CASSPTLTVGTEAFF

J: TRBJ2-4
V: TRBV19
size: NA
D: NA
DNA: TGTGCCAGTAGTATAGACGGCAAAAACATTCAGTACTTC
CDR3: CASSIDGKNIQYF

J: TRBJ2-2
V: TRBV6-1
size: NA
D: NA
DNA: TGTGCCAGCAGTGAACCCCCCGGGCAAGGGCCCGGGGAGCTGTTTTTT
CDR3: CASSEPPGQGPGELFF

J: TRBJ2-7
V: TRBV4-2
size: NA
D: TRBD2
DNA: TGTGCCAGCAGCCAAGAAGGACTAGCGGGAGGCCCCTACGAGCAGTACTTC
CDR3: CASSQEGLAGGPYEQYF

J: TRBJ1-1
V: TRBV7-6
size: NA
D: NA
DNA: TGTGCCAGCAGCTTAGCTGTGACAGGGAACACTGAAGCTTTCTTT
CDR3: CASSLAVTGNTEAFF

J: TRBJ1-4
V: TRBV2
size: NA
D: TRBD1
DNA: TGTGCCAGCAGTGAAGAGGCGACAGGGATCTATGAAAAACTGTTTTTT
CDR3: CASSEEATGIYEKLFF

J: TRBJ2-7
V: TRBV7-2
size: once
D: NA
DNA: TGTGCCAGCAGCTTAAAAGGCCCAGGGGCTGGGGCCTCTTACGAGCAGTACTTC
CDR3: CASSLKGPGAGASYEQYF

J: TRBJ2-7
V: TRBV6-6
size: NA
D: NA
DNA: TGTGCCAGCAGGCCCAGTGAGGGAATCGCTGCCTACGAGCAGTACTTC
CDR3: CASRPSEGIAAYEQYF

J: TRBJ2-6
V: TRBV4-1
size: NA
D: TRBD1
DNA: TGCGCCAGCAGCCAAGTAGCAGGGGGCGCACAGTCTGGGGCCAACGTCCTGACTTTC
CDR3: CASSQVAGGAQSGANVLTF

J: TRBJ2-3
V: TRBV15
size: NA
D: NA
DNA: TGTGCCACCAGCAAACCCGAGGGACCCACAGATACGCAGTATTTT
CDR3: CATSKPEGPTDTQYF

J: TRBJ1-1
V: TRBV18
size: NA
D: NA
DNA: TGTGCCAGCTCACCACTATTCTCCGGTGATGCTGAAGCTTTCTTT
CDR3: CASSPLFSGDAEAFF

J: TRBJ1-2
V: TRBV4-1
size: NA
D: NA
DNA: TGCGCCAGCAGCCACTCGAGTGTGGGGAGGGATGGTGGCTACACCTTC
CDR3: CASSHSSVGRDGGYTF

J: TRBJ1-2
V: TRBV11-2
size: NA
D: NA
DNA: TGTGCCAGCAGCTTAGCCCCAGGGAGTAATGGCTACACCTTC
CDR3: CASSLAPGSNGYTF

J: TRBJ2-7
V: TRBV6-5
size: NA
D: NA
DNA: TGTGCCAGCAGTTCTAGCGTGAGTGAGCAGTACTTC
CDR3: CASSSSVSEQYF

J: TRBJ1-1
V: TRBV3-1/TRBV3-2
size: once
D: TRBD1
DNA: TGTGCCAGCAGCCAATACGGGACAGGGAACACTGAAGCTTTCTTT
CDR3: CASSQYGTGNTEAFF

J: TRBJ2-2
V: TRBV27
size: NA
D: TRBD2
DNA: TGTGCCAGCAGTTTGGAGGGTGCGACTAGCGGGAGGGGAGCCGGGGAGCTGTTTTTT
CDR3: CASSLEGATSGRGAGELFF

J: TRBJ2-5
V: TRBV27
size: NA
D: TRBD1
DNA: TGTGCCAGCAGTTTGGGACAGTGGGGAGAGACCCAGTACTTC
CDR3: CASSLGQWGETQYF

J: TRBJ2-3
V: TRBV15
size: NA
D: TRBD2
DNA: TGTGCCACCAGCAGAGAAGGGACTAGCGGGAGTGATACGCAGTATTTT
CDR3: CATSREGTSGSDTQYF

J: TRBJ2-1
V: TRBV19
size: NA
D: NA
DNA: TGTGCCAGTAGTATCCCCGGCTATGAGCAGTTCTTC
CDR3: CASSIPGYEQFF

J: TRBJ1-5
V: TRBV2
size: NA
D: NA
DNA: TGTGCCAGCAACCTCCGGGACGGTAGCAATCAGCCCCAGCATTTT
CDR3: CASNLRDGSNQPQHF

J: TRBJ2-7
V: TRBV5-1
size: NA
D: NA
DNA: TGCGCCAGCAGCTTGGAATCCTTTTTGAGCCCCTACGAGCAGTACTTC
CDR3: CASSLESFLSPYEQYF

J: TRBJ1-2
V: TRBV30
size: NA
D: NA
DNA: TGTGCCTGGGTCCCCTACGTTTCTAACTATGGCTACACCTTC
CDR3: CAWVPYVSNYGYTF